What follows is one T cell receptor (beta chain) and its context. Repertoires were generated with immunoSEQ multiplex PCR, while TCRdb's copy carries only in-frame clones and drops some. The sample gives more than 45,000 clones, around nine tenths of which show up once; 7.8% is in the top ten. This CDR3 has 14 residues. Unmatched junction bases numbered 8, after V lost 5 bases and J lost 6 bases. Germline V gene sequence: CDR1 MDHEN, CDR2 SYDVKM. This sample was included in a study of OX40 agonist ivuxolimab in advanced cancers. The V and J genes are TRBV28 and TRBJ2-3, with 7 bases identical to TRBD1. The sequence was collected from an adult with an advanced solid tumor such as melanoma, head and neck, liver or kidney cancer. The starting material was CD4+ or CD8+ T cells sorted from blood, obtained in a trial of the OX40 agonist ivuxolimab. The CDR3 DNA follows: TGTGCCAGCAGTCAGGGACAGCGGCGGGATACGCAGTATTTT. This gives the protein CASSQGQRRDTQYF.